This T cell receptor beta chain was documented in a study of T cells in Graves' hyperthyroidism and ophthalmopathy. With 4 bases removed from V and 8 bases from J, the gap between germline ends came to 18 bases. The CDR3 loop spans 15 amino acids. Germline V gene sequence: CDR1 SGHTS, CDR2 YDEGEE. From RNA transcripts, TCR beta CDR3 regions were amplified. An initial round of RT-PCR targeting the TCR CDR3 relied on the HTBI primer set. TCRdb fed the multiplex PCR reads into MiXCR, producing one record per CDR3 protein. The sample shows a few hundred thousand distinct CDR3 sequences, 22% of them seen only once.

This clonotype was obtained from a woman aged 70-85 years with Graves' ophthalmopathy. The sequencing input was blood. The rearrangement joins TRBV5-8 to TRBJ1-4; D not certain. In nucleotides, the CDR3 is TGTGCCAGCAGCGCCTACATCACGGGATACGAAAAACTGTTTTTT. Translating it yields CASSAYITGYEKLFF.